These T cell receptor beta chains were read from a single sample in a study of blood T cell repertoires in COVID-19. Clones were sequenced by immunoSEQ multiplex PCR, and TCRdb holds only the in-frame ones, with some missing. The sample includes approximately 30,000 clones, 85% of them seen just once. The sample taken for sequencing was peripheral blood. The receptors derive from a human donor in a cohort sampled during active COVID-19. Each CDR3 is given with its conserved first and last residue. The order of the fields is D gene, V gene, J gene, clone size, CDR3 DNA, CDR3 protein. A D gene is named only where the DNA matches it firmly. The size of a clone is reported for some rows only, either as once, few or many, or as a class for expanded clones.

NA	TRBV6-2/TRBV6-3	TRBJ1-2	NA	TGTGCCAGCAGTTCCGACATCGGAGGCTACACCTTC	CASSSDIGGYTF
TRBD1	TRBV4-3	TRBJ1-1	NA	TGCGCCAGCAGCCGAATGGGACAGGCGGGTGAAGCTTTCTTT	CASSRMGQAGEAFF
NA	TRBV7-3	TRBJ2-3	NA	TGTGCCAGCAGCTTATCCGGTCGAAGCACAGATACGCAGTATTTT	CASSLSGRSTDTQYF
NA	TRBV5-1	TRBJ2-1	NA	TGCGCCAGCAGCCCAGGGACCTACAATGAGCAGTTCTTC	CASSPGTYNEQFF
NA	TRBV6-1	TRBJ2-7	few	TGTGCCAGCAGTGAAGTACCCGGGTCCTACGAGCAGTACTTC	CASSEVPGSYEQYF
TRBD1	TRBV11-2	TRBJ2-7	NA	TGTGCCAGCTTAAGGACAGGGGGCTACGAGCAGTACTTC	CASLRTGGYEQYF
TRBD2	TRBV27	TRBJ2-4	NA	TGTGCCAGCAGTTGGGGGTCTAGCGGGGGGGTAGCCAAAAACATTCAGTACTTC	CASSWGSSGGVAKNIQYF
NA	TRBV27	TRBJ1-1	NA	TGTGCCAGCAGGCGGACTGATTTGGGCACTGAAGCTTTCTTT	CASRRTDLGTEAFF
TRBD2	TRBV10-2	TRBJ2-7	once	TGCGCCAGCAGTGAGTCGACCCGGGACTACCCGTACTACGAGCAGTACTTC	CASSESTRDYPYYEQYF
TRBD1	TRBV2	TRBJ2-5	NA	TGTGCCAGCAGTGACACGCTGGGTAGACAGGGGGTCGGAGAGACCCAGTACTTC	CASSDTLGRQGVGETQYF
NA	TRBV19	TRBJ2-7	NA	TGTGCCAGTAATACAGGGTGGAGCTCCTACGAGCAGTACTTC	CASNTGWSSYEQYF
TRBD1	TRBV12-3/TRBV12-4	TRBJ2-5	NA	TGTGCCAGCAGTGGGACAGATCAAGAGACCCAGTACTTC	CASSGTDQETQYF
NA	TRBV4-2	TRBJ1-5	once	TGTGCCAGCAGCCAAGTAGAAAGGGGGAGGCCCCAGCATTTT	CASSQVERGRPQHF
NA	TRBV5-3	TRBJ2-1	few	TGTGCCAGAAGTGGCAGGGAGCAGTTCTTC	CARSGREQFF
NA	TRBV27	TRBJ2-6	NA	TGTGCCAGCAGTTTATTGGACAGCCTCTCTGGGGCCAACGTCCTGACTTTC	CASSLLDSLSGANVLTF
TRBD1	TRBV24-1	TRBJ1-6	NA	TGTGCCACCAGTGATGACAGGGGGACACCCCTCCACTTT	CATSDDRGTPLHF
TRBD1	TRBV5-1	TRBJ1-1	once	TGCGCCAGCGGCCGGGACAGCTTGAACACTGAAGCTTTCTTT	CASGRDSLNTEAFF
NA	TRBV7-9	TRBJ2-5	NA	TGTGCCAGCAGCGCCACGGGGGGCTGGGAGACCCAGTACTTC	CASSATGGWETQYF
TRBD2	TRBV13	TRBJ2-5	few	TGTGCCAGCAGCTCCCAGACTAGCGGGGGGGCCACGAAGACCCAGTACTTC	CASSSQTSGGATKTQYF
NA	TRBV12-3/TRBV12-4	TRBJ1-1	NA	TGTGCCAGCAGCGCCGGGAGAAGGACTGAAGCTTTCTTT	CASSAGRRTEAFF
TRBD1	TRBV7-9	TRBJ2-1	few	TGTGCCAGCAGCCCTCCGGAGGACAGGGTGGGGTACAATGAGCAGTTCTTC	CASSPPEDRVGYNEQFF
NA	TRBV7-6	TRBJ1-1	once	TGTGCCAGCAGCTTAGGCATATCGGTCTGGACTGAAGCTTTCTTT	CASSLGISVWTEAFF